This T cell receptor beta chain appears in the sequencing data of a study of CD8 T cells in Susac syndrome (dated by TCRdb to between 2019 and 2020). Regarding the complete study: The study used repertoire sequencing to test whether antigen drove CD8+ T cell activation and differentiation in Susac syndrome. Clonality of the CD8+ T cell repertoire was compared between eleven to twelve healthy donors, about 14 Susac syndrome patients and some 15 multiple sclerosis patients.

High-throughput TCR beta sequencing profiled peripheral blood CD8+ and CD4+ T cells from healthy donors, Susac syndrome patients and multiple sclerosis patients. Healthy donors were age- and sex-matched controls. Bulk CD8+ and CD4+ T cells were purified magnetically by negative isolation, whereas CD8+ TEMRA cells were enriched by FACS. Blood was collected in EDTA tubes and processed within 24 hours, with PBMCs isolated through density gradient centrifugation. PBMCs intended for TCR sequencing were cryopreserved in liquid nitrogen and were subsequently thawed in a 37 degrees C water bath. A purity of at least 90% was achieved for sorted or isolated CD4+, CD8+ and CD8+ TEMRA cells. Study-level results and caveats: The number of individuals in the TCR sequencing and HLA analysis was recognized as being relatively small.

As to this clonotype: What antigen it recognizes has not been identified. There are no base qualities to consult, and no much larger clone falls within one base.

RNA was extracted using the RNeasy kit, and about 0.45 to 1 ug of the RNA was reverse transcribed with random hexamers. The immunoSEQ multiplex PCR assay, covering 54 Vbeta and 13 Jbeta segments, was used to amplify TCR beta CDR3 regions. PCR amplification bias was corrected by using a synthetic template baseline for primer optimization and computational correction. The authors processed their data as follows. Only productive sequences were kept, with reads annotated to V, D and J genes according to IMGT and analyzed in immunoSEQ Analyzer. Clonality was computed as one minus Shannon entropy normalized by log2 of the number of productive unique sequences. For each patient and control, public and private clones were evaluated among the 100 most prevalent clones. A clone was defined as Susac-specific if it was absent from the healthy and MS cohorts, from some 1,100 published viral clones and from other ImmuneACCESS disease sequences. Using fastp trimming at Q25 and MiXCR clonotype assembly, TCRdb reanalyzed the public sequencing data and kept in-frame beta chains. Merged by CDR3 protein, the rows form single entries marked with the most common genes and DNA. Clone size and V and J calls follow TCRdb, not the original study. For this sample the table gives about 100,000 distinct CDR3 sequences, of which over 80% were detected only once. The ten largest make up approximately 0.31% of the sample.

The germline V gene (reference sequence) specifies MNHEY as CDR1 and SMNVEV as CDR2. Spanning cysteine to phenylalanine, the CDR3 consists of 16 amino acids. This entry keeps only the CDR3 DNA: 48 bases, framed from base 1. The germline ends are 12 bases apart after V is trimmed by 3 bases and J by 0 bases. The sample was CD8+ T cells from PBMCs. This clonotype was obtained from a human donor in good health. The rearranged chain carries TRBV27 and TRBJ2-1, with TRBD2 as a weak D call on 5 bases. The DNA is TGTGCCAGCAGTTTGGACCGGGAAAGCTCCTACAATGAGCAGTTCTTC. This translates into CASSLDRESSYNEQFF.